These 16 T cell receptor beta chains share one sample of origin, sequenced in a study of cytomegalovirus exposure and HLA in healthy donors. Primers for the PCR totalled 60 Vbeta and 13 Jbeta. Produced via immunoSEQ multiplex PCR; TCRdb's table is partial and in-frame only. The sample yields 220,000 or so clones, under 80% seen once. The sequenced sample was PBMCs. The origin of the receptors is a woman in her thirties in good health and CMV-seronegative.

The chain carries TRBV29-1 and TRBJ2-3; possibly TRBD2 for D (5 bases). V lost 4 bases, J lost 2 bases, and 7 bases lay in between. The CDR3 is made up of 12 amino acids. CDR1 is SQVTM and CDR2 is ANQGSEA in the germline V gene. Here the CDR3 DNA reads TGCAGCGTTGGGACTCACACAGATACGCAGTATTTT. Its protein is CSVGTHTDTQYF.

This sequence joins TRBV7-7 and TRBJ2-5; D perhaps matches TRBD2 (6 bases). Germline CDR1 reads SSHAT; CDR2 reads FNYEAQ (reference sequence). The CDR3 runs 14 residues. The DNA for the CDR3 is TGTGCTAGCGGACCTAGGGCGGGTGTTGAGACCCAGTACTTC. Residues: CASGPRAGVETQYF.

The chain couples TRBV2 to TRBJ2-4; 10 bases fit TRBD2. Germline V lookup: CDR1 SNHLY, CDR2 FYNNEI. The CDR3 sequence is 15 residues long. Unmatched junction bases numbered 4, after V lost 6 bases and J lost 2 bases. Here the CDR3 DNA reads TGTGCCAGCAGGGGGACTAGCGTTTCCAAAAACATTCAGTACTTC. Its translation: CASRGTSVSKNIQYF.

The chain carries TRBV4-1 and TRBJ1-2; TRBD1 matches at 10 bases. CDR1 MGHRA and CDR2 YSYEKL come from the germline V gene. The CDR3 covers 17 residues. V shed 0 bases and J 4 bases; nucleotides not matched to a gene: 8. The CDR3 is CASSQDEGQGNSYGYTF. The DNA of the CDR3 is TGCGCCAGCAGCCAAGACGAGGGACAGGGGAATAGCTATGGCTACACCTTC.

The genes are TRBV5-1 and TRBJ1-1; D is unclear. The CDR3 sequence is 15 residues long. Germline-derived CDR1 and CDR2 are SGHRS and YFSETQ. V lost 0 bases and J lost 6, with 15 bases in between. The CDR3 reads CASSLEEPAGAEAFF. CDR3 DNA sequence: TGCGCCAGCAGCTTGGAGGAACCCGCCGGGGCTGAAGCTTTCTTT.

The rearrangement links TRBV7-9 to TRBJ2-5; D may be TRBD2 (7 bases). Trimming removed 5 bases from V and 5 bases from J, with 12 bases in between. The CDR3 consists of 13 residues. Germline lookup yields CDR1 SEHNR and CDR2 FQNEAQ (reference sequence). In DNA, the CDR3 is TGTGCCAGCAGCCCGCGGGGGCGGGAGACCCAGTACTTC. Amino acids: CASSPRGRETQYF.

The sample holds a few counts of this clone. The rearrangement uses TRBV6-4 and TRBJ1-1, with D possibly TRBD1 on 6 matching bases. The CDR3 is 14 residues long. Germline loops: CDR1 MRHNA, CDR2 SNTAGT. With 5 bases removed from V and 0 bases from J, the gap between germline ends came to 10 bases. CDR3 protein: CASSPTGMNTEAFF. CDR3 nucleotide sequence: TGTGCCAGCAGTCCTACAGGGATGAACACTGAAGCTTTCTTT.

A single count supports this clone. The V gene is TRBV7-2, the J gene TRBJ2-3; 12 bases are shared with TRBD2. V was clipped by 5 bases and J by 5 bases; unmatched bases: 14. CDR3 size: 18 residues. Germline V gives CDR1 SGHTA, CDR2 FQGNSA. CDR3 DNA sequence: TGTGCCAGCAGCCCTTGGGGACTAGCGGGCGGCGAGGGAGATACGCAGTATTTT. The encoded protein is CASSPWGLAGGEGDTQYF.

This chain links TRBV6-5 with TRBJ1-5; D is uncertain. The V gene lost 6 bases and the J gene lost 2 bases, with 14 bases spanning the gap. The V gene's germline CDR1 is MNHEY and CDR2 SVGAGI. CDR3 length: 15 amino acids. In DNA, the CDR3 is TGTGCCAGCAGGTCGGCACAGTCGGGCAATCAGCCCCAGCATTTT. Protein sequence: CASRSAQSGNQPQHF.

This clone was recorded a few times. The chain links TRBV11-2 to TRBJ2-1; possible D gene TRBD1, 6 bases. CDR3 size: 15 residues. The V end lost 3 bases, the J end lost 10 bases, and 19 bases lay between the germline ends. Germline V gene lookup returns CDR1 SGHAT and CDR2 FQNNGV. The CDR3 bases are TGTGCCAGCAGCTTCCCCAAGGGGGTCGGAACCGAGCAGTTCTTC. Encoded protein: CASSFPKGVGTEQFF. Together with reference TRBV11-2 and TRBJ2-1, the CDR3 gives the full variable domain: EAGVAQSPRYKIIEKRQSVAFWCNPISGHATLYWYQQILGQGPKLLIQFQNNGVVDDSQLPKDRFSAERLKGVDSTLKIQPAKLEDSAVYLCASSFPKGVGTEQFFGPGTRLTVL.

V is TRBV18 and J is TRBJ2-1, with 7 bases identical to TRBD1. The V segment lost 2 bases and the J segment 7 bases; nucleotides outside the gene matches: 5. Germline V lookup: CDR1 KGHSH, CDR2 LQKENI. The CDR3 extends over 14 amino acids. The CDR3 reads CASSPGTAQNEQFF. The CDR3 DNA sequence: TGTGCCAGCTCACCAGGGACAGCTCAGAATGAGCAGTTCTTC.

This clone was seen once. This chain uses TRBV4-1 with TRBJ2-1, with TRBD1 as a possible D gene (5 bases). V shed 1 base and J shed 8 bases, with 9 bases lying between them. The CDR3 is 13 residues long. Germline values: CDR1 MGHRA, CDR2 YSYEKL. The CDR3 DNA follows: TGCGCCAGCAGCCAAGGGGGCGTCGATGAGCAGTTCTTC. Translated, it gives CASSQGGVDEQFF.

The chain employs TRBV6-1 and TRBJ1-2; TRBD1 might be the D (6 bases). CDR3 length: 13 residues. Trimming removed 9 bases from V and 7 bases from J, with 18 bases in between. Per germline, CDR1 MNHNS and CDR2 SASEGT. The CDR3 here is CASQTGDSGGYTF. CDR3 sequence (DNA): TGTGCCAGTCAGACAGGCGATTCGGGTGGCTACACCTTC.

This sequence joins TRBV7-9 and TRBJ2-1; 8 nucleotides agree with TRBD2. CDR1 is SEHNR, CDR2 FQNEAQ, per germline (reference sequence). The CDR3 length is 13 residues. CDR3: CTHGAGGYNEQFF. The DNA for the CDR3 is TGTACCCATGGCGCGGGAGGCTACAATGAGCAGTTCTTC.

V is TRBV30 and J is TRBJ2-5; D gene ambiguous. The CDR3 extends over 12 amino acids. In germline, CDR1 is GTSNPN, CDR2 SVGIG (reference sequence). V lost 5 bases and J 5 bases, leaving 12 bases between the germline ends. CDR3 sequence reads: CAWDSLVETQYF. CDR3 DNA: TGTGCCTGGGACTCCCTGGTGGAGACCCAGTACTTC.

V and J are TRBV6-6 and TRBJ1-4, with D maybe TRBD1 (6 bases). The CDR3 is 11 amino acids. V lost 6 bases and J lost 7, with 6 bases in between. In germline, CDR1 is MNHNY, CDR2 SVGAGI (reference sequence). The CDR3 DNA sequence: TGTGCCAGCAGAGGGGGTGAAAAACTGTTTTTT. Translating gives CASRGGEKLFF.